These T cell receptor beta chains were read from a single sample in a study of OX40 agonist ivuxolimab in advanced cancers. Libraries were prepared by immunoSEQ multiplex PCR; TCRdb keeps only in-frame clonotypes and omits some of them. The sample consists of tens of thousands of clones, about 88% of them appearing once. The starting material was CD4+ or CD8+ T cells sorted from blood, obtained in a trial of the OX40 agonist ivuxolimab. Every receptor here comes from an adult with an advanced solid tumor such as melanoma, head and neck, liver or kidney cancer. The CDR3 runs from the conserved cysteine through the conserved F or W. Fields, in order: D gene, V gene, clone size, CDR3 length, J gene, CDR3 protein, CDR3 DNA. The D gene is left open where the match is weak. Some rows have no size entry. The others give once, few or many, or a class for an expanded clone.

d_call: NA
v_call: TRBV7-9
clone_size: NA
cdr3_length: 12
j_call: TRBJ2-7
cdr3_aa: CASSLAIGEQYF
cdr3_nt: TGTGCCAGCAGCTTAGCGATCGGGGAGCAGTACTTC

d_call: NA
v_call: TRBV4-2
clone_size: NA
cdr3_length: 16
j_call: TRBJ2-7
cdr3_aa: CASSQARQASSYEQYF
cdr3_nt: TGTGCCAGCAGCCAAGCGCGACAGGCCAGCTCCTACGAGCAGTACTTC

d_call: NA
v_call: TRBV7-6
clone_size: few
cdr3_length: 12
j_call: TRBJ1-4
cdr3_aa: CASSPSTEKLFF
cdr3_nt: TGTGCCAGCAGCCCTAGTACTGAAAAACTGTTTTTT

d_call: NA
v_call: TRBV13
clone_size: NA
cdr3_length: 14
j_call: TRBJ2-2
cdr3_aa: CASSLGRDTGELFF
cdr3_nt: TGTGCCAGCAGCTTAGGGAGGGATACCGGGGAGCTGTTTTTT

d_call: TRBD2
v_call: TRBV9
clone_size: NA
cdr3_length: 17
j_call: TRBJ2-2
cdr3_aa: CASSPLGAGGPDGELFF
cdr3_nt: TGTGCCAGCAGCCCCCTGGGGGCGGGAGGGCCAGACGGGGAGCTGTTTTTT

d_call: NA
v_call: TRBV10-3
clone_size: NA
cdr3_length: 14
j_call: TRBJ2-2
cdr3_aa: CAISDLAQPGELFF
cdr3_nt: TGTGCCATCAGTGACCTCGCCCAACCCGGGGAGCTGTTTTTT

d_call: NA
v_call: TRBV13
clone_size: NA
cdr3_length: 11
j_call: TRBJ2-7
cdr3_aa: CASSMSYEQYF
cdr3_nt: TGTGCCAGCAGCATGTCCTACGAGCAGTACTTC

d_call: NA
v_call: TRBV29-1
clone_size: NA
cdr3_length: 12
j_call: TRBJ2-7
cdr3_aa: CSAGDGSYEQYF
cdr3_nt: TGCAGCGCTGGGGACGGCTCCTACGAGCAGTACTTC

d_call: NA
v_call: TRBV4-2
clone_size: once
cdr3_length: 16
j_call: TRBJ1-1
cdr3_aa: CASSQGSRAMNTEAFF
cdr3_nt: TGTGCCAGCAGCCAAGGGTCCAGGGCAATGAACACTGAAGCTTTCTTT

d_call: NA
v_call: TRBV5-5
clone_size: NA
cdr3_length: 14
j_call: TRBJ2-1
cdr3_aa: CASSLWNGFGEQFF
cdr3_nt: TGTGCCAGCAGCTTGTGGAATGGCTTTGGGGAGCAGTTCTTC

d_call: TRBD1
v_call: TRBV12-5
clone_size: once
cdr3_length: 14
j_call: TRBJ2-7
cdr3_aa: CASEGAQSSYEQYF
cdr3_nt: TGTGCTAGTGAGGGGGCCCAAAGCTCCTACGAGCAGTACTTC

d_call: NA
v_call: TRBV28
clone_size: NA
cdr3_length: 15
j_call: TRBJ1-2
cdr3_aa: CASSLLTDANYGYTF
cdr3_nt: TGTGCCAGCAGTTTATTGACCGATGCTAACTATGGCTACACCTTC

d_call: NA
v_call: TRBV28
clone_size: NA
cdr3_length: 14
j_call: TRBJ1-1
cdr3_aa: CASVRTGRNTEAFF
cdr3_nt: TGTGCCAGTGTTAGGACGGGACGGAACACTGAAGCTTTCTTT

d_call: NA
v_call: TRBV9
clone_size: NA
cdr3_length: 16
j_call: TRBJ2-7
cdr3_aa: CASSPSQGLGPYEQYF
cdr3_nt: TGTGCCAGCAGCCCTAGCCAGGGGTTGGGTCCCTACGAGCAGTACTTC

d_call: NA
v_call: TRBV27
clone_size: NA
cdr3_length: 15
j_call: TRBJ1-2
cdr3_aa: CASSLGRAPYYGYTF
cdr3_nt: TGTGCCAGCAGTTTGGGGAGGGCCCCCTACTATGGCTACACCTTC

d_call: NA
v_call: TRBV11-2
clone_size: NA
cdr3_length: 13
j_call: TRBJ2-5
cdr3_aa: CASSFGTGETQYF
cdr3_nt: TGTGCCAGCAGCTTCGGAACCGGGGAGACCCAGTACTTC

d_call: NA
v_call: TRBV10-1
clone_size: NA
cdr3_length: 15
j_call: TRBJ2-7
cdr3_aa: CASSEYSGSSYEQYF
cdr3_nt: TGCGCCAGCAGTGAGTATAGCGGAAGCTCCTACGAGCAGTACTTC

d_call: NA
v_call: TRBV28
clone_size: few
cdr3_length: 13
j_call: TRBJ1-5
cdr3_aa: CASSFGGEEPQHF
cdr3_nt: TGTGCCAGCAGTTTTGGGGGAGAGGAGCCCCAGCATTTT

d_call: TRBD2
v_call: TRBV4-1
clone_size: NA
cdr3_length: 17
j_call: TRBJ2-3
cdr3_aa: CASSLRSPAGGPSIKYF
cdr3_nt: TGCGCCAGCAGCCTAAGATCCCCGGCGGGAGGCCCTTCTATAAAGTATTTT

d_call: TRBD1
v_call: TRBV5-6
clone_size: NA
cdr3_length: 19
j_call: TRBJ1-2
cdr3_aa: CASSLVPRTGHFISYGYTF
cdr3_nt: TGTGCCAGCAGCTTGGTTCCTAGGACAGGCCACTTCATAAGCTATGGCTACACCTTC

d_call: NA
v_call: TRBV7-9
clone_size: NA
cdr3_length: 13
j_call: TRBJ2-1
cdr3_aa: CASSAPLRNEQFF
cdr3_nt: TGTGCCAGCAGCGCACCTCTACGGAATGAGCAGTTCTTC

d_call: TRBD1
v_call: TRBV10-3
clone_size: NA
cdr3_length: 16
j_call: TRBJ2-1
cdr3_aa: CAISETGQGYYNEQFF
cdr3_nt: TGTGCCATCAGTGAGACTGGACAGGGCTACTACAATGAGCAGTTCTTC

d_call: TRBD2
v_call: TRBV28
clone_size: NA
cdr3_length: 14
j_call: TRBJ2-7
cdr3_aa: CASTQAGGPHEQYF
cdr3_nt: TGTGCCAGCACCCAAGCGGGAGGGCCTCACGAGCAGTACTTC

d_call: NA
v_call: TRBV18
clone_size: NA
cdr3_length: 17
j_call: TRBJ1-4
cdr3_aa: CASSPSRDRPNNEKLFF
cdr3_nt: TGTGCCAGCTCACCATCGAGAGACAGGCCGAATAATGAAAAACTGTTTTTT

d_call: NA
v_call: TRBV15
clone_size: NA
cdr3_length: 15
j_call: TRBJ2-7
cdr3_aa: CATSRDRAVTNEQYF
cdr3_nt: TGTGCCACCAGCAGAGACAGGGCCGTGACTAACGAGCAGTACTTC

d_call: NA
v_call: TRBV10-2
clone_size: NA
cdr3_length: 13
j_call: TRBJ2-7
cdr3_aa: CASRAGLSYEQYF
cdr3_nt: TGCGCCAGCAGGGCAGGGCTGTCCTACGAGCAGTACTTC

d_call: NA
v_call: TRBV27
clone_size: NA
cdr3_length: 14
j_call: TRBJ2-1
cdr3_aa: CASSPKDSNNEQFF
cdr3_nt: TGTGCCAGCAGTCCCAAGGACAGCAACAATGAGCAGTTCTTC

d_call: NA
v_call: TRBV2
clone_size: NA
cdr3_length: 15
j_call: TRBJ2-5
cdr3_aa: CASGIGGGIYETQYF
cdr3_nt: TGTGCCAGCGGGATAGGGGGAGGTATATATGAGACCCAGTACTTC

d_call: TRBD1
v_call: TRBV27
clone_size: NA
cdr3_length: 17
j_call: TRBJ2-7
cdr3_aa: CASSLSSGTGKGYEQYF
cdr3_nt: TGTGCCAGCAGTTTATCGTCGGGGACAGGGAAGGGCTACGAGCAGTACTTC

d_call: NA
v_call: TRBV7-9
clone_size: NA
cdr3_length: 12
j_call: TRBJ2-1
cdr3_aa: CASSFTGNEQFF
cdr3_nt: TGTGCCAGCAGCTTCACAGGCAATGAGCAGTTCTTC

d_call: TRBD1
v_call: TRBV7-9
clone_size: NA
cdr3_length: 16
j_call: TRBJ1-4
cdr3_aa: CASSPGQGGTNEKLFF
cdr3_nt: TGTGCCAGCAGCCCCGGACAGGGGGGAACTAATGAAAAACTGTTTTTT

d_call: TRBD2
v_call: TRBV28
clone_size: once
cdr3_length: 18
j_call: TRBJ2-1
cdr3_aa: CASSSWDISGSSYNEQFF
cdr3_nt: TGTGCCAGCAGTTCATGGGACATTAGCGGGAGTTCTTACAATGAGCAGTTCTTC

d_call: NA
v_call: TRBV2
clone_size: NA
cdr3_length: 10
j_call: TRBJ2-1
cdr3_aa: CASRGFEQFF
cdr3_nt: TGTGCCAGCAGGGGATTTGAGCAGTTCTTC

d_call: TRBD1
v_call: TRBV2
clone_size: NA
cdr3_length: 12
j_call: TRBJ1-1
cdr3_aa: CASVGDREVTFF
cdr3_nt: TGTGCCAGCGTAGGGGACAGGGAGGTGACTTTCTTT

d_call: TRBD2
v_call: TRBV4-3
clone_size: NA
cdr3_length: 17
j_call: TRBJ2-7
cdr3_aa: CASSQEGLAGGSYEQYF
cdr3_nt: TGCGCCAGCAGCCAAGAGGGTCTAGCGGGAGGTTCCTACGAGCAGTACTTC

d_call: TRBD2
v_call: TRBV7-2
clone_size: NA
cdr3_length: 15
j_call: TRBJ2-7
cdr3_aa: CASSSGLAGSYEQYF
cdr3_nt: TGTGCCAGCAGCTCAGGACTAGCGGGATCCTACGAGCAGTACTTC

d_call: TRBD1
v_call: TRBV7-6
clone_size: once
cdr3_length: 16
j_call: TRBJ2-1
cdr3_aa: CASSFDRGISYNEQFF
cdr3_nt: TGTGCCAGCAGCTTCGACAGGGGGATCTCCTACAATGAGCAGTTCTTC

d_call: NA
v_call: TRBV4-3
clone_size: NA
cdr3_length: 16
j_call: TRBJ2-1
cdr3_aa: CASSQDRSMGSNEQFF
cdr3_nt: TGCGCCAGCAGCCAAGACCGCTCCATGGGGTCGAATGAGCAGTTCTTC

d_call: NA
v_call: TRBV9
clone_size: NA
cdr3_length: 15
j_call: TRBJ2-3
cdr3_aa: CASSSLPEVGDTQYF
cdr3_nt: TGTGCCAGCAGCTCACTGCCGGAAGTGGGCGATACGCAGTATTTT

d_call: NA
v_call: TRBV4-1
clone_size: NA
cdr3_length: 13
j_call: TRBJ1-1
cdr3_aa: CASSQVGTAEAFF
cdr3_nt: TGCGCCAGCAGCCAAGTGGGTACAGCCGAAGCTTTCTTT

d_call: TRBD1
v_call: TRBV19
clone_size: NA
cdr3_length: 17
j_call: TRBJ1-4
cdr3_aa: CASTMTGGVGTNEKLFF
cdr3_nt: TGTGCCAGTACCATGACAGGGGGCGTAGGAACTAATGAAAAACTGTTTTTT

d_call: TRBD2
v_call: TRBV4-3
clone_size: NA
cdr3_length: 16
j_call: TRBJ2-2
cdr3_aa: CASSPWSSGTTGELFF
cdr3_nt: TGCGCCAGCAGCCCCTGGTCTAGCGGGACTACCGGGGAGCTGTTTTTT

d_call: TRBD2
v_call: TRBV4-3
clone_size: NA
cdr3_length: 16
j_call: TRBJ2-5
cdr3_aa: CASSPRGESYQETQYF
cdr3_nt: TGCGCCAGCAGCCCCCGGGGGGAATCATACCAAGAGACCCAGTACTTC

d_call: TRBD2
v_call: TRBV7-3
clone_size: NA
cdr3_length: 18
j_call: TRBJ2-1
cdr3_aa: CASSFGGRAGFSYNEQFF
cdr3_nt: TGTGCCAGCAGCTTTGGCGGGAGGGCCGGGTTTTCCTACAATGAGCAGTTCTTC

d_call: TRBD1
v_call: TRBV28
clone_size: NA
cdr3_length: 16
j_call: TRBJ2-1
cdr3_aa: CASSLGGTGPYNEQFF
cdr3_nt: TGTGCCAGCAGTTTAGGTGGGACAGGTCCCTACAATGAGCAGTTCTTC

d_call: NA
v_call: TRBV28
clone_size: NA
cdr3_length: 11
j_call: TRBJ2-7
cdr3_aa: CASSSLYEQYF
cdr3_nt: TGTGCCAGCAGTTCCCTTTACGAGCAGTACTTC